This entry concerns a single T cell receptor beta chain. The antigen is unknown. This sequence may be a read error, since a much larger clone differs from it by one base. The sample contains more than one DNA sequence encoding this CDR3. As processed by the authors: ImmunoSEQ yielded junction-only sequences lacking quality scores, so filtering differed. Produced via immunoSEQ multiplex PCR; TCRdb's table is partial and in-frame only. V and J calls and clone size are given by that table; D and trimming were obtained from the DNA. The sample consists of some 2,000,000 clones, approximately 95% of them appearing once. The data were obtained in a study of shared clonotypes between healthy human individuals. Broader study findings: Of the naive CD4 clonotypes, around 5.2% were shared across a few donors.

The CDR3 extends over 12 amino acids. The germline gives CDR1 SGHDT, CDR2 YYEEEE. The chain combines TRBV5-6 with TRBJ2-7; 7 bases line up with TRBD2. This clonotype was obtained from a young man in good health. Sequencing was performed on naive CD4+ T cells sorted from blood. Stated subset: CD45RA+ positively selected. The CDR3 protein is CASSVGDYEQYF. CDR3 DNA: TGTGCCAGCAGCGTCGGGGACTACGAGCAATACTTC.